The clone carrying this T cell receptor (beta chain) was found many times. Its antigen is as yet unknown. This sample is drawn from a study of early T cells in non-severe SARS-CoV-2 infection. The V gene's germline CDR1 is MDHEN and CDR2 SYDVKM. This CDR3 has 15 amino acids. V lost 6 bases and J 0 bases, leaving 9 bases between the germline ends. Individual cDNA molecules were tagged with unique molecular identifiers, the study reported. In TCRdb, the 5' RACE reads were re-called with MiXCR into one record per CDR3 protein. The sample holds fewer than 35,000 distinct CDR3 sequences, 4% to 5.5% seen once. General study points: Anti-spike CD8 specificities were favored by VDJdb matching, whose results missed private and CD4 specificities.

This TCR came from an adult who was a healthcare worker with PCR-confirmed SARS-CoV-2 infection or an uninfected control (not recorded which). The chain joins TRBV28 to TRBJ2-6; tentative D call: TRBD1 (5 bases). The source material was whole blood. For the CDR3, the DNA is TGTGCCAGCAGCCAGGGAAGCTCTGGGGCCAACGTCCTGACTTTC. Translating gives CASSQGSSGANVLTF. The full variable domain, completed using reference TRBV28 and TRBJ2-6, is DVKVTQSSRYLVKRTGEKVFLECVQDMDHENMFWYRQDPGLGLRLIYFSYDVKMKEKGDIPEGYSVSREKKERFSLILESASTNQTSMYLCASSQGSSGANVLTFGAGSRLTVL.